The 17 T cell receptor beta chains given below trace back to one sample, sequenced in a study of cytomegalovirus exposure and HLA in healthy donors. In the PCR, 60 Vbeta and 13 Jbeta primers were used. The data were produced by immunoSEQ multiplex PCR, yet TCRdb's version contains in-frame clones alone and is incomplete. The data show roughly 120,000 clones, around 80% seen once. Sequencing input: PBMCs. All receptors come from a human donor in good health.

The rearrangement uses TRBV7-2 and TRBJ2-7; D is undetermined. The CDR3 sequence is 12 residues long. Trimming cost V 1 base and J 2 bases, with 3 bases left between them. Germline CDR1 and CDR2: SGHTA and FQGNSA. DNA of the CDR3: TGTGCCAGCAGCTTAGTCGCCTACGAGCAGTACTTC. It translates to CASSLVAYEQYF.

The CDR3 nucleotides read TGCGCCAGCAGCTTGGTATACAGATTGAACACTGAAGCTTTCTTT. It encodes CASSLVYRLNTEAFF. The chain links TRBV5-1 to TRBJ1-1; D is unclear. V lost 0 bases and J 0 bases, leaving 9 bases between the germline ends. The CDR3 totals 15 residues. Germline V gives CDR1 SGHRS, CDR2 YFSETQ.

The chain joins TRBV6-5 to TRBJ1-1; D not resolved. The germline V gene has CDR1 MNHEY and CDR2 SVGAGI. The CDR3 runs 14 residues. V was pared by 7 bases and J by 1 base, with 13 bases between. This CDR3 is CASTGKAENTEAFF. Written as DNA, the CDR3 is TGTGCCAGCACGGGAAAGGCAGAGAACACTGAAGCTTTCTTT.

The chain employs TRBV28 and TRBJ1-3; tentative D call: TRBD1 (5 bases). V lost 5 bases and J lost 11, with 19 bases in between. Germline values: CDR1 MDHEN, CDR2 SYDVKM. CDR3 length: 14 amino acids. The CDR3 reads CASSGGPGVIAIYF. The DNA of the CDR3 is TGTGCCAGCAGTGGAGGACCGGGGGTTATCGCCATATATTTT.

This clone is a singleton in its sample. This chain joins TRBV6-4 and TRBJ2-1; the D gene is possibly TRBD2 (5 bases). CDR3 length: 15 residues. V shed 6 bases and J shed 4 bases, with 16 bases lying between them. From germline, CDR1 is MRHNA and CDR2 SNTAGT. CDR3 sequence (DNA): TGTGCCAGCAGCACCGGACCCGGGGTATACAATGAGCAGTTCTTC. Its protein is CASSTGPGVYNEQFF.

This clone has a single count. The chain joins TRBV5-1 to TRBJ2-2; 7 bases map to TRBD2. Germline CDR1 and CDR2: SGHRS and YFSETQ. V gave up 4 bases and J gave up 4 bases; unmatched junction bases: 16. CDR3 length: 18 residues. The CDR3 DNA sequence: TGCGCCAGCAGCCCGGGGCTGACTAGCAGTAGTATCACCGGGGAGCTGTTTTTT. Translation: CASSPGLTSSSITGELFF. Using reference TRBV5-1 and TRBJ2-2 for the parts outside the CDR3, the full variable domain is KAGVTQTPRYLIKTRGQQVTLSCSPISGHRSVSWYQQTPGQGLQFLFEYFSETQRNKGNFPGRFSGRQFSNSRSEMNVSTLELGDSALYLCASSPGLTSSSITGELFFGEGSRLTVL.

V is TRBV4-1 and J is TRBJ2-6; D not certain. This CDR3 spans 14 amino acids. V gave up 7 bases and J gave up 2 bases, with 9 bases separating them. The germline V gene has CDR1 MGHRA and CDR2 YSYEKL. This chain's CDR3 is CASTQRTGANVLTF. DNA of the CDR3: TGCGCCAGCACCCAGAGGACTGGGGCCAACGTCCTGACTTTC.

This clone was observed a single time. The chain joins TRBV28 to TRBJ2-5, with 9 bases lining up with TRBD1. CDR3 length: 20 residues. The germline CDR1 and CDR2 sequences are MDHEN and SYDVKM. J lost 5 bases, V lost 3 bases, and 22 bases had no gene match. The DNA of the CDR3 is TGTGCCAGCAGTTTCCCCGGGACAGGGAATGAGGGGGGGGGCCGTGAGACCCAGTACTTC. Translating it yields CASSFPGTGNEGGGRETQYF.

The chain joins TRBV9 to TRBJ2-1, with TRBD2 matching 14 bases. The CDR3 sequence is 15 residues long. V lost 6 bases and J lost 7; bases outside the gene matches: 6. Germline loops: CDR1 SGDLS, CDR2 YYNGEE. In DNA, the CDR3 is TGTGCCAGCACACTGGGGACTAGCGGGGGAAATGAGCAGTTCTTC. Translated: CASTLGTSGGNEQFF.

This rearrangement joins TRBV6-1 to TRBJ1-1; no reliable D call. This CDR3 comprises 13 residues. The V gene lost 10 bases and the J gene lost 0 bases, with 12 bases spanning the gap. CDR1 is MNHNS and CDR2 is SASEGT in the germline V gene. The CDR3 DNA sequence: TGTGCCACCACTCGAGATATGAACACTGAAGCTTTCTTT. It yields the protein CATTRDMNTEAFF.

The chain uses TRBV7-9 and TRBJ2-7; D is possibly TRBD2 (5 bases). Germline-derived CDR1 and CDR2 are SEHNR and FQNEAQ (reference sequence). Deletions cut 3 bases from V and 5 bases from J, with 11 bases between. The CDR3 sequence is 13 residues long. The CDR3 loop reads CASSFGSLNEQYF. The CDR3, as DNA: TGTGCCAGCAGCTTTGGGAGTCTTAACGAGCAGTACTTC.

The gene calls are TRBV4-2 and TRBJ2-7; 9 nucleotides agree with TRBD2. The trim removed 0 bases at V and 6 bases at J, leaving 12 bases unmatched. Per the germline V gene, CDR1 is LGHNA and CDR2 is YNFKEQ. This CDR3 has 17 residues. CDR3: CASSQDRVAGVQGEQYF. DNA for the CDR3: TGTGCCAGCAGCCAAGATCGAGTAGCGGGGGTTCAGGGCGAGCAGTACTTC.

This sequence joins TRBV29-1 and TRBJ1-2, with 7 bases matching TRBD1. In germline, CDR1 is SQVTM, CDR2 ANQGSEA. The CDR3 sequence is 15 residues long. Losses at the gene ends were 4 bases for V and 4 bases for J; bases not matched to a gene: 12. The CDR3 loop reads CSVVYQTGEPYGYTF. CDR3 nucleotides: TGCAGCGTTGTTTACCAAACAGGGGAACCCTATGGCTACACCTTC.

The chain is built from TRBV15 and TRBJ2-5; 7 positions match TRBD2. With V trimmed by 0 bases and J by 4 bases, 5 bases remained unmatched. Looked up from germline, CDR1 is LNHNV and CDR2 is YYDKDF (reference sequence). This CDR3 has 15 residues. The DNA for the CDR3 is TGTGCCACCAGCAGAGATCGGGGGGTGGGAGAGACCCAGTACTTC. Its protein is CATSRDRGVGETQYF.

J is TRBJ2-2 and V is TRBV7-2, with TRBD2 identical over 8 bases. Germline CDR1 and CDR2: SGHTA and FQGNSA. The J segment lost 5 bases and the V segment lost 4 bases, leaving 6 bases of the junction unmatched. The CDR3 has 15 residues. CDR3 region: CASSSPGGGTGELFF. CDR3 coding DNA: TGTGCCAGCAGCTCCCCGGGGGGGGGAACCGGGGAGCTGTTTTTT. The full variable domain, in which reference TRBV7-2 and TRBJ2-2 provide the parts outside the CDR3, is GAGVSQSPSNKVTEKGKDVELRCDPISGHTALYWYRQSLGQGLEFLIYFQGNSAPDKSGLPSDRFSAERTGGSVSTLTIQRTQQEDSAVYLCASSSPGGGTGELFFGEGSRLTVL.

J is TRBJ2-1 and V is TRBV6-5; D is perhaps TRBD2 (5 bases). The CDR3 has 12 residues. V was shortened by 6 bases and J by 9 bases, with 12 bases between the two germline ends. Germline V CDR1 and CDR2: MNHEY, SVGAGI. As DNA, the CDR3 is TGTGCCAGCAGCCCGAACGCGGGTGAGCAGTTCTTC. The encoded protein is CASSPNAGEQFF.

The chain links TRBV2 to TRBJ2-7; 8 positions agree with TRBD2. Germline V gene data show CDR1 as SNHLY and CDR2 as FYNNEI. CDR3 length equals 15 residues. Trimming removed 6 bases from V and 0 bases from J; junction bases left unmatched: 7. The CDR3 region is CASRGGAGASYEQYF. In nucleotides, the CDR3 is TGTGCCAGCAGGGGAGGAGCGGGGGCCTCCTACGAGCAGTACTTC.